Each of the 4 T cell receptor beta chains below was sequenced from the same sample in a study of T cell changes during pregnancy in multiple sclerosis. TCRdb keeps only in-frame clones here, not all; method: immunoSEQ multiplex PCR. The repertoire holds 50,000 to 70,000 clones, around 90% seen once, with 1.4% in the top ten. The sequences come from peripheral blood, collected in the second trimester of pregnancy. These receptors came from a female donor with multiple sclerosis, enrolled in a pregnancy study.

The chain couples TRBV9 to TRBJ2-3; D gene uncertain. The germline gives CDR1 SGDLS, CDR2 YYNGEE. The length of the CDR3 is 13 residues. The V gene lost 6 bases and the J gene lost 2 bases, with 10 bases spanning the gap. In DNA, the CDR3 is TGTGCCAGCACCTTTACTTTCACAGATACGCAGTATTTT. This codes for CASTFTFTDTQYF. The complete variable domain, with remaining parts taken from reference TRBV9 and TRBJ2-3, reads DSGVTQTPKHLITATGQRVTLRCSPRSGDLSVYWYQQSLDQGLQFLIQYYNGEERAKGNILERFSAQQFPDLHSELNLSSLELGDSALYFCASTFTFTDTQYFGPGTRLTVL.

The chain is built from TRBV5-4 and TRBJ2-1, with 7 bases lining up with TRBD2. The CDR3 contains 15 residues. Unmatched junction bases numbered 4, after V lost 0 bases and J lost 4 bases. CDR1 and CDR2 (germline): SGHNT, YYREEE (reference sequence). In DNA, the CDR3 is TGTGCCAGCAGCTTGGGGCGGGGGACGTACAATGAGCAGTTCTTC. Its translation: CASSLGRGTYNEQFF.

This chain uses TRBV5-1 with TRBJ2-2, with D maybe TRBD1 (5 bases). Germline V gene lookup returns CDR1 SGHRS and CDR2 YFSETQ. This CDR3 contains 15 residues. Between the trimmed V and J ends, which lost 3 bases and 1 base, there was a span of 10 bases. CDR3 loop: CASSSRVLNTGELFF. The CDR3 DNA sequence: TGCGCCAGCAGCTCCAGGGTCTTGAACACCGGGGAGCTGTTTTTT.

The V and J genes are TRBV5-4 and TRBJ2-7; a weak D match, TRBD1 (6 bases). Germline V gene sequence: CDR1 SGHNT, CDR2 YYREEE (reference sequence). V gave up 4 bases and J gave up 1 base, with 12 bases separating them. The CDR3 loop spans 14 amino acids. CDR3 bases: TGTGCCAGCAGCCCTGAGACAGGATCCTACGAGCAGTACTTC. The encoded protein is CASSPETGSYEQYF.